This T cell receptor (beta chain) was found in a study of blood T cell repertoires in COVID-19. Turning to the study itself: The cDNA or gDNA used as material had been derived from T cells, B-cell-depleted T cells, or PBMCs.

Source study methods: Using reference gene primer amplification, nucleated cell counts were estimated. The method was immunoSEQ multiplex PCR; TCRdb's version includes in-frame clones alone and lacks a portion of them. V and J calls and clone size come straight from that table; D and trimming were deduced from the DNA. Of 200,000 to 250,000 clones in the sample, about 83% were seen once. Germline values: CDR1 MNHEY, CDR2 SMNVEV (reference sequence). The CDR3 covers 15 residues. V was clipped by 5 bases and J by 8 bases; unmatched bases: 14. Cohort assignment relied on participant-reported clinical history. Before they entered the study, exposed participants had met a COVID-19 case within 2 weeks.

The origin of this receptor is a woman between 35 and 50 years old who had been exposed to COVID-19. V gene TRBV27 combines with J gene TRBJ1-2, with 7 bases fitting TRBD1. The material sequenced was PBMCs or T cells enriched from blood (not recorded which). CDR3 protein: CASSRNEGALSGYTF. The CDR3 nucleotides are TGTGCCAGCAGTAGGAATGAGGGGGCCCTGTCGGGCTACACCTTC.